This record covers a single T cell receptor beta chain. This CDR3 has 17 amino acids. V lost 6 bases and J lost 6; bases outside the gene matches: 19. From germline, CDR1 is SQVTM and CDR2 ANQGSEA. The protocol was immunoSEQ multiplex PCR, while the TCRdb copy is restricted to in-frame clones and leaves out a portion. The sample holds about 80,000 clones, about 90% seen once. The sample belongs to a study of T cell changes during pregnancy in multiple sclerosis. This sequence was found in a female donor with multiple sclerosis, enrolled in a pregnancy study. The rearrangement uses TRBV29-1 and TRBJ2-1; the match to TRBD1 covers 8 bases. The material sequenced was peripheral blood, taken before pregnancy. DNA for the CDR3: TGCAGCGTAGGTACCGCCATCAGGGGGCTTTTTCGCAATGAGCAGTTCTTC. It specifies CSVGTAIRGLFRNEQFF.